There are a few counts of the clone carrying this T cell receptor (beta chain). The antigen remains unidentified. This specimen comes from a study of post-analysis software for immune sequencing data. Looking at the study overall: Multiple sclerosis in the patients followed relapsing-remitting, secondary progressive and progressive-relapsing courses. Whole-study results and caveats: By F measure, samples from a shared preparation batch strongly co-clustered. Multiple sclerosis patients showed significantly lower normalized Chao1 diversity than controls did. Patients carried 5 or 6 TRBV segments more frequently than controls did, and TRBV5-6, TRBV5-1 and TRBV20-1 were among them.

Trimming took off 9 bases at V and 11 bases at J, with 19 bases between the two ends. The CDR3 covers 12 residues. Germline CDR1 reads MNHEY; CDR2 reads SVGAGI. Prepared libraries of TCR beta cDNA carried unique molecular identifiers. With 1 to 10 million T cells as the source, roughly 0.5 million cDNA molecules resulted. Using its own MiXCR run on the PCR reads, TCRdb lists one record per CDR3 protein. The sample includes roughly 580,000 distinct CDR3 sequences, roughly 40% of them seen just once. The sequence was collected from a girl between 10 and 17 years old with multiple sclerosis. Sequences were obtained from blood. The rearrangement joins TRBV6-5 to TRBJ1-1, with D perhaps matching TRBD1 (5 bases). The CDR3 is CASRDRSGMAFF. For the CDR3, the DNA is TGTGCCAGTAGGGACCGGTCAGGGATGGCTTTCTTT.